The 19 T cell receptor beta chains below come from one sample, sequenced in a study of cytomegalovirus exposure and HLA in healthy donors. 60 Vbeta and 13 Jbeta primers were used in PCR. Assay used: immunoSEQ multiplex PCR; TCRdb lists only in-frame clones, some missing. The sample lists 170,000 or so clones; 80% were seen once. The specimen sequenced was PBMCs. These TCRs come from a boy aged 5-17 years in good health and CMV-seronegative.

This clone was picked up one time. CDR3 loop: CASIGWAIEAFF. DNA of the CDR3: TGTGCCAGCATTGGTTGGGCGATTGAAGCTTTCTTT. The chain is built from TRBV7-2 and TRBJ1-1; unclear D gene. The germline CDR1 and CDR2 sequences are SGHTA and FQGNSA. The CDR3 loop spans 12 amino acids. V was clipped by 7 bases and J by 7 bases, with 13 bases between them.

The chain uses TRBV19 and TRBJ1-2; no definite D call. CDR3 length equals 13 residues. Per germline, CDR1 LNHDA and CDR2 SQIVND (reference sequence). The V end lost 4 bases, the J end lost 5 bases, and 11 bases lay between the germline ends. CDR3 nucleotides: TGTGCCAGTAGTACTTACTTTTCGTATGGCTACACCTTC. Translated, it gives CASSTYFSYGYTF.

The chain is built from TRBV7-8 and TRBJ2-4, with 9 bases that match TRBD2. The CDR3 runs 18 residues. V dropped 4 bases and J dropped 0; count of bases not matched to a gene: 10. Germline values: CDR1 SGHVS, CDR2 FQNEAQ. Here the CDR3 DNA reads TGTGCCAGCAGCTCCCGATCGACTAGCGGAGTAGCCAAAAACATTCAGTACTTC. As protein: CASSSRSTSGVAKNIQYF. The full variable domain, with the rest looked up from reference TRBV7-8 and TRBJ2-4, is GAGVSQSPRYKVAKRGQDVALRCDPISGHVSLFWYQQALGQGPEFLTYFQNEAQLDKSGLPSDRFFAERPEGSVSTLKIQRTQQEDSAVYLCASSSRSTSGVAKNIQYFGAGTRLSVL.

The chain joins TRBV7-8 to TRBJ2-4; D perhaps matches TRBD1 (5 bases). Per germline, CDR1 SGHVS and CDR2 FQNEAQ. With 5 bases removed from V and 9 bases from J, the gap between germline ends came to 20 bases. The CDR3 runs to 15 residues. Written as DNA, the CDR3 is TGTGCCAGCAGCCCCGCCCCCTCCAGGGAAATCATTCAGTACTTC. Translating it yields CASSPAPSREIIQYF.

The rearrangement links TRBV4-1 to TRBJ2-2; the D gene is possibly TRBD2 (6 bases). V lost 4 bases and J lost 7, with 10 bases in between. CDR1 MGHRA and CDR2 YSYEKL come from the germline V gene. The CDR3 spans 13 residues. The CDR3 nucleotides are TGCGCCAGCAGCCCGACCGGGGGCGGGGAGCTGTTTTTT. Amino acid sequence: CASSPTGGGELFF.

This chain's CDR3 is CASSYAGTGHNEQFF. The CDR3 DNA follows: TGCGCCAGCAGTTATGCCGGAACAGGGCACAATGAGCAGTTCTTC. The J gene is TRBJ2-1, the V gene TRBV10-1, with D tentatively TRBD1 (6 bases). Looked up from germline, CDR1 is WNHNN and CDR2 is SYGVQD (reference sequence). There are 15 residues in the CDR3. V was cut by 5 bases and J by 5 bases, with 16 bases left in between.

The rearrangement joins TRBV6-1 to TRBJ2-5, with TRBD2 matching 11 bases. Germline CDR1 MNHNS, CDR2 SASEGT. The trim removed 7 bases at V and 2 bases at J, leaving 6 bases unmatched. The CDR3 consists of 15 residues. In DNA, the CDR3 is TGTGCCAGCACCCGACTAGCGGGGAATCAAGAGACCCAGTACTTC. This sequence encodes CASTRLAGNQETQYF.

V gene TRBV29-1 combines with J gene TRBJ2-3, with 9 nucleotides matching TRBD2. The CDR3 totals 13 residues. Looked up from germline, CDR1 is SQVTM and CDR2 is ANQGSEA. V dropped 6 bases and J dropped 5; count of bases not matched to a gene: 6. CDR3 protein: CSVKGLAIDTQYF. In DNA, the CDR3 is TGCAGCGTGAAGGGACTAGCCATAGATACGCAGTATTTT.

The chain employs TRBV4-3 and TRBJ2-5, with 7 bases lining up with TRBD2. The J call may not be correct, given that the DNA end is closer to TRBJ2-7. This CDR3 spans 18 amino acids. Germline V gives CDR1 LGHNA, CDR2 YSLEER. CDR3 region: CASSQDLPLADLSYEQYF. Here the CDR3 DNA reads TGCGCCAGCAGCCAAGATCTGCCCCTAGCGGACCTCTCCTACGAGCAGTACTTC.

This clone was counted a single time. The J gene is TRBJ1-3, the V gene TRBV7-9, with D possibly matching TRBD1 (5 bases). V was trimmed by 1 base and J by 0 bases, leaving 13 bases between them. The CDR3 is 17 residues long. From germline, CDR1 is SEHNR and CDR2 FQNEAQ (reference sequence). The CDR3 DNA reads TGTGCCAGCAGCTTAGATGGCAGGGATTACTCTGGAAACACCATATATTTT. It encodes CASSLDGRDYSGNTIYF.

The chain couples TRBV27 to TRBJ2-2; 9 nucleotides match TRBD1. The CDR3 totals 15 residues. Germline assignment: CDR1 MNHEY and CDR2 SMNVEV (reference sequence). Trimming at V came to 2 bases and at J to 6 bases, leaving 4 bases not matched to a gene. CDR3 residues: CASSLAGQGSGELFF. CDR3 bases: TGTGCCAGCAGTTTAGCGGGACAGGGATCCGGGGAGCTGTTTTTT.

The chain uses TRBV5-1 and TRBJ1-2; TRBD1 agrees at 8 bases. With 2 bases clipped from V and 5 bases from J, the junction kept 2 bases outside the gene matches. CDR3 size: 13 residues. Germline values: CDR1 SGHRS, CDR2 YFSETQ. CDR3: CASSFRQGYGYTF. As DNA, the CDR3 is TGCGCCAGCAGCTTCCGACAGGGGTATGGCTACACCTTC.

The chain employs TRBV5-3 and TRBJ1-5; tentative D call: TRBD1 (6 bases). TRBV5-3 is identified as an open reading frame with a role that is uncertain. The CDR3 spans 13 residues. Trimming removed 5 bases at V and 2 bases at J, with 8 bases between. The CDR3 DNA is TGTGCCAGAAGGGACAGTCGCAATCAGCCCCAGCATTTT. Translated, it gives CARRDSRNQPQHF.

V is TRBV6-5 and J is TRBJ1-1, with 7 bases aligning to TRBD1. The CDR3 sequence is 16 residues long. V was clipped by 2 bases and J by 8 bases; unmatched bases: 14. The V gene's germline CDR1 is MNHEY and CDR2 SVGAGI. As DNA, the CDR3 is TGTGCCAGCAGTTACGGGGGCTTCGGGGACAGTATAGAAGCTTTCTTT. Its protein is CASSYGGFGDSIEAFF.

The chain is built from TRBV7-9 and TRBJ1-2; weak D call: TRBD1 (6 bases). CDR1 is SEHNR, CDR2 FQNEAQ, per germline (reference sequence). The CDR3 runs 15 residues. Trimming stripped 2 bases from V and 4 bases from J, with 14 bases between. For the CDR3, the DNA is TGTGCCAGCAGCTTATCCGGGGGGGCCCCCTATGGCTACACCTTC. Amino acid sequence: CASSLSGGAPYGYTF.

This chain uses TRBV29-1 with TRBJ2-3; 7 bases agree with TRBD1. Germline assignment: CDR1 SQVTM and CDR2 ANQGSEA. There are 14 residues in the CDR3. With V trimmed by 7 bases and J by 2 bases, 9 bases remained unmatched. CDR3 protein: CSAVTGIITDTQYF. CDR3 nucleotides: TGCAGCGCCGTGACAGGGATAATCACAGATACGCAGTATTTT.

The chain uses TRBV18 and TRBJ1-2; the D is unclear. Germline assignment: CDR1 KGHSH and CDR2 LQKENI. The CDR3 contains 16 residues. Trimming took 6 bases from V and 0 from J, leaving 17 bases between them. CDR3 loop: CASSPWEDRANYGYTF. In DNA, the CDR3 is TGTGCCAGCTCCCCTTGGGAGGATAGGGCTAACTATGGCTACACCTTC.

This chain links TRBV11-3 with TRBJ2-7; the match to TRBD2 covers 11 bases. Per the germline V gene, CDR1 is SGHNT and CDR2 is YENEEA. The CDR3 extends over 16 amino acids. Trimming at V came to 3 bases and at J to 0 bases, leaving 4 bases not matched to a gene. In nucleotides, the CDR3 is TGTGCCAGCAGCTTGACGGGACTAGCGGCCTCCTACGAGCAGTACTTC. This gives the protein CASSLTGLAASYEQYF.

The chain joins TRBV29-1 to TRBJ2-7; unclear D gene. Germline CDR1 is SQVTM and CDR2 is ANQGSEA. CDR3 size: 13 residues. Trimming stripped 3 bases from V and 2 bases from J, with 11 bases between. CDR3 DNA: TGCAGCGTTGAGGCAGGCCCGACCTACGAGCAGTACTTC. Amino acids: CSVEAGPTYEQYF.